This note documents a single T cell receptor (beta chain) sequence. Its antigen is not identified. There are 15 residues in the CDR3. With 5 bases clipped from V and 1 base from J, the junction kept 6 bases outside the gene matches. The V gene's germline CDR1 is DFQATT and CDR2 SNEGSKA (reference sequence). A universal primer site was created by template switching, with the cDNA bearing unique molecular identifiers. TCRdb re-called the 5' RACE reads with MiXCR, one entry per CDR3 protein. Of about 550,000 distinct CDR3 sequences detected, around 22% appear once; the ten largest clones hold 0.4% to 0.6%. These data come from a study of identical twins. Whole-study findings and limits: Excess sharing by twins proved weaker in beta out-of-frame sequences.

The sample was also reused in another study, on yellow fever vaccine responses in identical twins.

The sequence derives from a woman aged 18-30 years in good health. The material sequenced was CD4+ T cells sorted from blood. The chain carries TRBV20-1 and TRBJ2-2; 8 bases fit TRBD1. CDR3 sequence reads: CSAPTGTGNTGELFF. The CDR3 DNA sequence: TGCAGTGCTCCTACCGGGACAGGGAACACCGGGGAGCTGTTTTTT.